This T cell receptor (beta chain) derives from a study of blood T cell repertoires in COVID-19. Study-level information: Both acute and convalescent COVID-19 samples were obtained from the United States, Italy and Spain.

TCRdb's copy holds only in-frame clones and misses some; the assay was immunoSEQ multiplex PCR. This table holds 250,000 to 300,000 clones, 88% found once. The cohort comprised adults aged about 18 to 90 years residing in approximately 25 US areas. Allocation to cohorts depended on clinical history reported by the participants. The receptor comes from a woman younger than 45 who had recovered from COVID-19. The specimen sequenced was PBMCs or T cells enriched from blood (not recorded which).

The CDR3 loop is CASSLSTGGDSPLHF. The DNA for the CDR3 is TGTGCCAGCAGTTTATCTACAGGGGGGGATTCACCCCTCCACTTT. This chain uses TRBV27 with TRBJ1-6; 8 nucleotides match TRBD1. The CDR3 loop spans 15 amino acids. CDR1 is MNHEY, CDR2 SMNVEV, per germline (reference sequence). The V segment lost 0 bases and the J segment 8 bases; nucleotides outside the gene matches: 3.